This entry describes one T cell receptor (beta chain). Its antigen is not identified. Documented treatment: approximately 11-day PBMC culture with coronavirus spike peptide pools or control peptides (ViraFEST assay). ViraFEST stimulated the growth of antigen-specific T cells using peptide pools and subsequently profiled their TCRs by sequencing. The sample comes from a study of vaccination and CD4 T cells after COVID-19. CDR1 is SGHVS, CDR2 FQNEAQ, per germline. The CDR3 is made up of 17 amino acids. The trim removed 3 bases at V and 3 bases at J, leaving 6 bases unmatched. Sequence data for DNA of cultured CD4+ T cells were generated by the Oncomine TCR Beta short-read assay. DNA came from CD4+ T cells after culture. TCRdb independently ran MiXCR on the PCR reads; one entry per CDR3 protein. Seen here are more than 13,000 distinct CDR3 sequences, over 60% observed once, and the top ten hold about 17%.

This chain links TRBV7-8 with TRBJ2-2; TRBD2 aligns across 11 bases. The material sequenced was CD4+ T cells from blood, cultured in vitro. The clonotype comes from a human donor who had recovered from COVID-19. CDR3 amino acids: CASSLERTSGYTGELFF. The CDR3 DNA is TGTGCCAGCAGCTTGGAGAGGACTAGCGGGTACACCGGGGAGCTGTTTTTT.